This T cell receptor (beta chain) originates from a study of blood T cell repertoires in COVID-19. Under the authors' procedure: Nucleated cell number was recorded as an estimate derived from reference gene primer amplification. Some clones are missing from TCRdb's copy, which holds only in-frame ones; the method was immunoSEQ multiplex PCR. V and J calls and clone size come straight from that table; D and trimming were deduced from the DNA. The sample lists about 400,000 clones, around 87% occurring once. The CDR3 runs to 14 residues. Trimming removed 4 bases from V and 8 bases from J, with 15 bases in between. Germline CDR1 SGHDT, CDR2 YYEEEE. In assigning cohorts, the study relied on participant-reported clinical history.

This receptor was identified in a woman aged 30 to 39 with acute COVID-19. The sequenced sample was PBMCs or T cells enriched from blood (not recorded which). The genes are TRBV5-6 and TRBJ2-2; tentative D call: TRBD2 (6 bases). CDR3 sequence (DNA): TGTGCCAGCAGCGTTTACCGGACTAAGGGGGAGCTGTTTTTT. It is translated as CASSVYRTKGELFF.